The T cell receptor beta chain under discussion was sequenced for a study of blood T cell repertoires in COVID-19 (dated by TCRdb to the early 2020s). With respect to the entire study: Collaborator samples came from the United States, Italy and Spain and covered acute and convalescent phases of COVID-19. The repertoires were released in a freely available public database meant as a resource for research on the immune response to SARS-CoV-2. Sample metadata almost always included a de-identified subject ID, COVID-19 status, age in years and sex. The samples were drawn from the first 160 participants of the ongoing ImmuneRACE study and from over a thousand subjects provided by 6 global collaborators. HLA class I and class II types, where available, came from metadata supplied by the sample provider rather than from assay-based typing. The dataset comprised deeply sampled blood TCRbeta repertoires from subjects exposed to, actively infected with, or recovered from COVID-19. The material from the prospective study consisted of cDNA or gDNA derived from T cells, B-cell-depleted T cells, or PBMCs. Summary of the overall study and its limitations: The quantity of clinical and demographic metadata differed by source and by participant and was supplied without curation.

CDR1 and CDR2 are read off the germline V gene as MDHEN and SYDVKM. V lost 1 base and J lost 4 bases; the stretch between them is 10 bases long. The CDR3 runs 14 amino acids, cysteine and phenylalanine included. Only CDR3 DNA is held: 42 bases, read in frame from base 1. Participants in the prospective study were enrolled through a virtual design, were aged about 18 to 90 years, and lived in roughly 26 United States geographic areas. In the prospective study, cohorts were assigned on the basis of participant-reported clinical history obtained from a screening survey and a study questionnaire. Recovered participants in ImmuneRACE Cohort 3 were defined by two consecutive negative NP/OP PCR tests, clearance by a healthcare professional, or resolution of symptoms. Mobile phlebotomists in the prospective study collected whole blood, serum and a nasopharyngeal or oropharyngeal swab from every participant. Participants in the prospective study had the option to provide additional blood draws and questionnaires over a 2-month period. Before DNA extraction, prospective study blood samples were shipped either frozen or at room temperature.

About this clone: What antigen it recognizes has not been identified. The record has no base qualities; no much larger clone is one base away.

TCRbeta CDR3 regions were amplified from genomic DNA by means of the immunoSEQ Assay, a bias-controlled multiplex PCR. The paper's processing steps were these. The number of nucleated cells in each sample was estimated from the amplification of reference gene primers within the assay. To quantify the absolute abundance of each unique TCRbeta CDR3 rearrangement, sequence reads were collapsed and filtered. For each sample, productive Simpson clonality was calculated by taking the square root of Simpson's diversity index across productive rearrangements. TCRdb limited this immuneACCESS table to in-frame rearrangements with V and J called. A share of clones is missing; checked studies link under half to unresolved V genes, and the rest is unexplained. V and J calls and clone size are those listed in that table; D and trimming were worked out from the DNA. The sample table shows 300,000 to 400,000 clones, and 80% to 90% are seen once. The ten largest clones add up to around 5% of the sample.

Sequencing input: PBMCs or T cells enriched from blood (not recorded which). The origin of this receptor is a man aged 25-40 years who had recovered from COVID-19. The V and J segments used are TRBV28 and TRBJ2-5, with TRBD1 as a weak D call on 5 bases. The nucleotide sequence reads as follows: TGTGCCAGCAGTTTATTACAGGAACTAGAGACCCAGTACTTC. This encodes CASSLLQELETQYF.